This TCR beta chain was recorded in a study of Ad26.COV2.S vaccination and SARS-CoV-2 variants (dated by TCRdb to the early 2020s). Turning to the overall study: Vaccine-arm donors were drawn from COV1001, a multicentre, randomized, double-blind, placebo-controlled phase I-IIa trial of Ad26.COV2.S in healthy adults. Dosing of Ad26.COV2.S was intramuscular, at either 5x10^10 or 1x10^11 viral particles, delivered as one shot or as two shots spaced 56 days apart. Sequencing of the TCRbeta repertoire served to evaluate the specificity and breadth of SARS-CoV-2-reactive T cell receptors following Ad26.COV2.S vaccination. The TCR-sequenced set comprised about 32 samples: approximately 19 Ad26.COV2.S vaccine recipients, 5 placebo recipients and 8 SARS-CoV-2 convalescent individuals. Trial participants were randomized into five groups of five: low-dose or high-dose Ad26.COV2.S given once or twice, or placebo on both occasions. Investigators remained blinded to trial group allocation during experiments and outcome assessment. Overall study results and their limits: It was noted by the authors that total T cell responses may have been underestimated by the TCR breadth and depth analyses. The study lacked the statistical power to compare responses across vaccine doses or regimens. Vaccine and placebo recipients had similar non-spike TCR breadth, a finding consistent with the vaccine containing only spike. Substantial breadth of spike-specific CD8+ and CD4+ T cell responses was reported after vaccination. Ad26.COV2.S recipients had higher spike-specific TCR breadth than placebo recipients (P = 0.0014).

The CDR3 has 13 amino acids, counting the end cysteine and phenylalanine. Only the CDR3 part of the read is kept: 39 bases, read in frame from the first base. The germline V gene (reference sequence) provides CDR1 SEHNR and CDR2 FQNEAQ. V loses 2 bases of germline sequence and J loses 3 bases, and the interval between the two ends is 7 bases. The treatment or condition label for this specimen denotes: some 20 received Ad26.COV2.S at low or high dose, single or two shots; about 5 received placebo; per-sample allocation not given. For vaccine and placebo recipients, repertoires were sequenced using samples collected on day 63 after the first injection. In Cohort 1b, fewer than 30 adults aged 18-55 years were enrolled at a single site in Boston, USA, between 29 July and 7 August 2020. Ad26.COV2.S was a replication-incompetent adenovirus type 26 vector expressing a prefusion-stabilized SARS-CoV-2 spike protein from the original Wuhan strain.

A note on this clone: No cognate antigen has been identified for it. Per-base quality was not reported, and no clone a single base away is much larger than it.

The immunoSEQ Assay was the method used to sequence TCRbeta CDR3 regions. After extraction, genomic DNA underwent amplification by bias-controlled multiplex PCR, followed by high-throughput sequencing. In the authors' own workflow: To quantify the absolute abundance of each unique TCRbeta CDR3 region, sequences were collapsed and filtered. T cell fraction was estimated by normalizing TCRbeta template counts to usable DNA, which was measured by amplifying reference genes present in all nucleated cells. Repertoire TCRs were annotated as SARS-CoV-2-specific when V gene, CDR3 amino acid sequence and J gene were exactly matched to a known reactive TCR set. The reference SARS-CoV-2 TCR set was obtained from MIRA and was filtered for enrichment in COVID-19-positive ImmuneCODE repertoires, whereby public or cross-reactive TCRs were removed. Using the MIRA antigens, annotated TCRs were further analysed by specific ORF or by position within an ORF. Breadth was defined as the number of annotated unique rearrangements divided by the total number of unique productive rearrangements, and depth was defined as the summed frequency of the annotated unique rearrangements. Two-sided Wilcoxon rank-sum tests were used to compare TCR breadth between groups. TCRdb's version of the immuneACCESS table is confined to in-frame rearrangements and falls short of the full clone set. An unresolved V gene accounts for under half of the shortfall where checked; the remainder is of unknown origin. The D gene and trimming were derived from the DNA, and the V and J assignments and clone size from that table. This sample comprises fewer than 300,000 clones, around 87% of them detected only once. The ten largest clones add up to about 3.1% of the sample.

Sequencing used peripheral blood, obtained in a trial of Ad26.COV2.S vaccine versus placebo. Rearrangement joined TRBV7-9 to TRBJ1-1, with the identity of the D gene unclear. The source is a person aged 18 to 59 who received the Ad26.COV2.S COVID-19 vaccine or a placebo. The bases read TGTGCCAGCAGCTTACAAGGGTACACTGAAGCTTTCTTT. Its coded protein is CASSLQGYTEAFF.